These 28 T cell receptor beta chains were sequenced from one sample in a study of identifying expanded T cells in peripheral blood. Measured with immunoSEQ multiplex PCR; TCRdb has only the in-frame clones, and not every one. The profile covers over 100,000 clones, with about 91% appearing a single time and roughly 15% taken by the ten largest. Sequencing used blood. The source of these receptors is a person aged 18 to 75 in good health.

The chain recombines TRBV7-2 with TRBJ1-2, with a tentative D call TRBD1 (5 bases). The V gene's germline CDR1 is SGHTA and CDR2 FQGNSA. The CDR3 is 13 amino acids. V was trimmed by 7 bases and J by 2 bases, leaving 11 bases between them. The CDR3 coding sequence is TGTGCCAGCAATTTCGAGGGGAACTATGGCTACACCTTC. Translated, it gives CASNFEGNYGYTF.

The chain uses TRBV7-2 and TRBJ1-1; D remains unclear. CDR3 length: 13 residues. Germline V gene lookup returns CDR1 SGHTA and CDR2 FQGNSA. The germline V and J ends were trimmed by 2 bases and 4 bases, with 8 bases remaining between them. CDR3 residues: CASSLKAGTEAFF. CDR3 bases: TGTGCCAGCAGCTTAAAGGCCGGCACTGAAGCTTTCTTT. Full variable domain (missing parts from reference TRBV7-2 and TRBJ1-1): GAGVSQSPSNKVTEKGKDVELRCDPISGHTALYWYRQSLGQGLEFLIYFQGNSAPDKSGLPSDRFSAERTGGSVSTLTIQRTQQEDSAVYLCASSLKAGTEAFFGQGTRLTVV.

The chain carries TRBV11-2 and TRBJ1-2; D gene ambiguous. Germline loops: CDR1 SGHAT, CDR2 FQNNGV. Deletions cut 1 base from V and 8 bases from J, with 11 bases between. The CDR3 is 13 amino acids. In DNA form, the CDR3 reads TGTGCCAGCAGCTTAGGGCGAATTGGAGGCTACACCTTC. It yields the protein CASSLGRIGGYTF.

This clone was counted between two and nine times. The rearrangement joins TRBV7-2 to TRBJ1-4; TRBD1 is a possible D gene (5 bases). Germline values: CDR1 SGHTA, CDR2 FQGNSA. This CDR3 region has 15 residues. V was pared by 5 bases and J by 7 bases, with 17 bases between. The CDR3 nucleotides are TGTGCCAGCAGCGAATCACGGGTTGGGGGTGAAAAACTGTTTTTT. Its translation is CASSESRVGGEKLFF. The entire variable domain, with the rest obtained from reference TRBV7-2 and TRBJ1-4, is as follows: GAGVSQSPSNKVTEKGKDVELRCDPISGHTALYWYRQSLGQGLEFLIYFQGNSAPDKSGLPSDRFSAERTGGSVSTLTIQRTQQEDSAVYLCASSESRVGGEKLFFGSGTQLSVL.

The V call is TRBV11-2, the J call TRBJ1-2; D call uncertain. Trimming pared 2 bases from V and 6 bases from J, leaving 13 bases between. The CDR3 length is 14 residues. Germline assignment: CDR1 SGHAT and CDR2 FQNNGV. The DNA of the CDR3 is TGTGCCAGCAGCTTAAACGGGCCCCAGGATGGCTACACCTTC. Translating it yields CASSLNGPQDGYTF.

A remark on this clone: The CDR3 ends on some other residue instead of the conserved phenylalanine or tryptophan, so this is likely a read error. V gene TRBV7-9 combines with J gene TRBJ2-3, with no clear D. V lost 7 bases to trimming and J lost 6 bases, with 8 bases between them. CDR1 and CDR2 from the germline V gene are SEHNR and FQNEAQ (reference sequence). The CDR3 is made up of 11 amino acids. The CDR3 nucleotides read TGTGCCAGCACCGTCCCGGATACGCAGTATCTT. Translated, it gives CASTVPDTQYL.

The chain links TRBV30 to TRBJ1-2; weak D call: TRBD1 (5 bases). The CDR3 has 13 amino acids. Germline lookup yields CDR1 GTSNPN and CDR2 SVGIG (reference sequence). CDR3 in amino acids: CASVGGKNYGYTF. The CDR3 DNA is TGTGCTAGTGTTGGGGGGAAGAACTATGGCTACACCTTC. The full variable domain, with the rest looked up from reference TRBV30 and TRBJ1-2, is SQTIHQWPATLVQPVGSPLSLECTVEGTSNPNLYWYRQAAGRGLQLLFYSVGIGQISSEVPQNLSASRPQDRQFILSSKKLLLSDSGFYLCASVGGKNYGYTFGSGTRLTVV.

The chain combines TRBV28 with TRBJ2-7, with D perhaps matching TRBD1 (8 bases). The CDR3 covers 14 residues. Per the germline V gene, CDR1 is MDHEN and CDR2 is SYDVKM. V lost 5 bases and J 4 bases, leaving 15 bases between the germline ends. Here the CDR3 DNA reads TGTGCCAGCAGTCCCGGGGGGACAGGTTACGAGCAGTACTTC. Translation gives CASSPGGTGYEQYF.

The CDR3 bases are TGTGCCAGCAGCGGCTCACAGCGGGAGGCCTACAATGAGCAGTTCTTC. Its protein is CASSGSQREAYNEQFF. The rearrangement links TRBV9 to TRBJ2-1, with 9 bases aligning to TRBD2. Germline values: CDR1 SGDLS, CDR2 YYNGEE. With 3 bases clipped from V and 2 bases from J, the junction kept 6 bases outside the gene matches. This CDR3 is built from 16 residues.

V usage is TRBV27 and J usage is TRBJ2-3, with 8 nucleotides matching TRBD2. The germline V gene has CDR1 MNHEY and CDR2 SMNVEV (reference sequence). CDR3 length: 16 amino acids. V gave up 2 bases and J gave up 4 bases; unmatched junction bases: 8. CDR3 in amino acids: CASSLGAGVYPDTQYF. In nucleotides, the CDR3 is TGTGCCAGCAGTTTAGGAGCGGGAGTATATCCAGATACGCAGTATTTT.

The chain carries TRBV4-2 and TRBJ2-2; D unclear. Germline loops: CDR1 LGHNA, CDR2 YNFKEQ. This CDR3 is built from 13 residues. The V end was cut by 0 bases, the J end by 9 bases, with 8 bases between. As DNA, the CDR3 is TGTGCCAGCAGCCAAGATCCGGGCCGGGAGCTGTTTTTT. Its translation: CASSQDPGRELFF.

The J gene is TRBJ1-6, the V gene TRBV28; D is uncertain. Germline CDR1 reads MDHEN; CDR2 reads SYDVKM. With 7 bases removed from V and 8 bases from J, the gap between germline ends came to 12 bases. The CDR3 extends over 13 amino acids. CDR3: CASTGRGYSPLHF. CDR3 nucleotide sequence: TGTGCCAGCACCGGACGGGGTTATTCACCCCTCCACTTT. The full variable domain, with the rest looked up from reference TRBV28 and TRBJ1-6, is DVKVTQSSRYLVKRTGEKVFLECVQDMDHENMFWYRQDPGLGLRLIYFSYDVKMKEKGDIPEGYSVSREKKERFSLILESASTNQTSMYLCASTGRGYSPLHFGNGTRLTVT.

The chain carries TRBV5-1 and TRBJ1-3; no clear D gene. V was cut by 4 bases and J by 4 bases, with 15 bases left in between. The germline V gene has CDR1 SGHRS and CDR2 YFSETQ. There are 15 residues in the CDR3. CDR3 coding DNA: TGCGCCAGCAGCCCGGAAGGTGGGGTCGGAAACACCATATATTTT. The encoded protein is CASSPEGGVGNTIYF.

With regard to this clone: A much larger clonotype is one base distant, so this may be a read error. The sample contains more than one DNA sequence encoding this CDR3. This chain links TRBV19 with TRBJ2-3; D gene ambiguous. Germline V gene data show CDR1 as LNHDA and CDR2 as SQIVND (reference sequence). This CDR3 is built from 15 residues. The CDR3 protein is CASSFSPVQADTQYF. CDR3 nucleotides: TGTGCCAGTAGTTTTTCCCCAGTGCAGGCAGATACACAGTATTTT.

V gene TRBV7-9 combines with J gene TRBJ2-1; 10 bases are shared with TRBD2. This CDR3 has 15 residues. In germline, CDR1 is SEHNR, CDR2 FQNEAQ (reference sequence). The V and J ends lost 7 bases and 10 bases, in that order; junction bases with no gene match: 13. The CDR3 DNA reads TGTGCCAGCACCTACCAGCGGGAGGGCCTTGGGGAGCAGTTCTTC. This sequence encodes CASTYQREGLGEQFF.

This rearrangement joins TRBV28 to TRBJ1-2; D remains unclear. Between the trimmed V and J ends, which lost 6 bases and 2 bases, there was a span of 7 bases. The CDR3 totals 12 residues. In germline, CDR1 is MDHEN, CDR2 SYDVKM. The CDR3 region has the DNA TGTGCCAGCAGCAGTGAGAACTATGGCTACACCTTC. Protein: CASSSENYGYTF.

In nucleotides, the CDR3 is TGCGCCAGCAGTCTGGCAATATCTGGGGCCAACGTCCTGACTTTC. Its translation: CASSLAISGANVLTF. This sequence joins TRBV4-3 and TRBJ2-6; D call uncertain. In germline, CDR1 is LGHNA, CDR2 YSLEER. Trimming removed 6 bases at V and 1 base at J, with 10 bases between. CDR3 size: 15 residues.

The gene calls are TRBV5-1 and TRBJ2-2; no definite D call. Trimming took 0 bases from V and 6 from J, leaving 6 bases between them. This CDR3 has 13 amino acids. From germline, CDR1 is SGHRS and CDR2 YFSETQ. The CDR3 DNA follows: TGCGCCAGCAGCTTGGTTGGATCCGGGGAGCTGTTTTTT. Protein sequence: CASSLVGSGELFF. The entire variable domain, with the rest obtained from reference TRBV5-1 and TRBJ2-2, is as follows: KAGVTQTPRYLIKTRGQQVTLSCSPISGHRSVSWYQQTPGQGLQFLFEYFSETQRNKGNFPGRFSGRQFSNSRSEMNVSTLELGDSALYLCASSLVGSGELFFGEGSRLTVL.

The chain carries TRBV13 and TRBJ2-7, with D tentatively TRBD2 (6 bases). CDR3 length: 15 residues. From germline, CDR1 is PRHDT and CDR2 FYEKMQ (reference sequence). The V and J ends lost 6 bases and 2 bases respectively, with 17 bases between them. For the CDR3, the DNA is TGTGCCAGCAGAAAAATAAAGGGAGGCGCCTACGAGCAGTACTTC. Translation: CASRKIKGGAYEQYF.

The V call is TRBV28, the J call TRBJ1-5; D gene uncertain. This CDR3 spans 15 amino acids. V lost 5 bases to trimming and J lost 4 bases, with 15 bases between them. The germline V gene encodes CDR1 MDHEN and CDR2 SYDVKM. CDR3 sequence: CASSPNHRANQPQHF. The DNA of the CDR3 is TGTGCCAGCAGTCCGAACCATCGGGCGAATCAGCCCCAGCATTTT.

The chain couples TRBV18 to TRBJ2-7; no clear D. V lost 5 bases, J lost 2 bases, and 7 bases lay in between. The CDR3 is 12 residues long. Germline V gene data show CDR1 as KGHSH and CDR2 as LQKENI. CDR3 sequence: CASSTATYEQYF. The CDR3 nucleotides read TGTGCCAGCTCAACTGCTACCTACGAGCAGTACTTC.

The chain joins TRBV11-3 to TRBJ2-7; 7 nucleotides line up with TRBD1. CDR1 is SGHNT, CDR2 YENEEA, per germline. This CDR3 has 13 amino acids. The V gene end was trimmed by 1 base and the J gene end by 6 bases; junction bases not matched to a gene: 3. CDR3 DNA sequence: TGTGCCAGCAGCTTAGGAGGGGGCGGCGAGCAGTACTTC. Its translation is CASSLGGGGEQYF. Full variable domain (outside the CDR3, taken from reference TRBV11-3 and TRBJ2-7): EAGVVQSPRYKIIEKKQPVAFWCNPISGHNTLYWYLQNLGQGPELLIRYENEEAVDDSQLPKDRFSAERLKGVDSTLKIQPAELGDSAVYLCASSLGGGGEQYFGPGTRLTVT.

The V call is TRBV10-1, the J call TRBJ1-1; D is perhaps TRBD1 (5 bases). Trimming took 5 bases from V and 7 from J, leaving 17 bases between them. The CDR3 has 14 amino acids. The germline CDR1 and CDR2 sequences are WNHNN and SYGVQD (reference sequence). The CDR3 sequence is CASSKITGGGEAFF. DNA for the CDR3: TGCGCCAGCAGTAAGATAACAGGCGGGGGTGAAGCTTTCTTT.

The V and J genes are TRBV7-9 and TRBJ2-7; 12 nucleotides align to TRBD2. The CDR3 totals 18 residues. Trimming removed 3 bases from V and 3 bases from J; junction bases left unmatched: 12. CDR1 SEHNR and CDR2 FQNEAQ come from the germline V gene (reference sequence). CDR3 loop: CASSFGTVWTSGIYEQYF. In DNA, the CDR3 is TGTGCCAGCAGCTTCGGGACAGTTTGGACTAGCGGGATCTACGAGCAGTACTTC.

This clone was counted only a few times. The chain recombines TRBV28 with TRBJ1-2; D is possibly TRBD1 (5 bases). The germline gives CDR1 MDHEN, CDR2 SYDVKM. The CDR3 is made up of 15 amino acids. V gave up 5 bases and J gave up 2 bases, with 15 bases separating them. This CDR3 is CASSPQGGVNYGYTF. The CDR3, as DNA: TGTGCCAGCAGTCCGCAGGGCGGGGTAAACTATGGCTACACCTTC.

The chain employs TRBV7-6 and TRBJ1-3, with 8 bases matching TRBD1. J lost 1 base, V lost 5 bases, and 13 bases had no gene match. Germline V gene data show CDR1 as SGHVS and CDR2 as FNYEAQ. The CDR3 has 18 residues. Written as DNA, the CDR3 is TGTGCCAGCAGCCCTGTGAGCGGACAGGGTGGTTCTGGAAACACCATATATTTT. It yields the protein CASSPVSGQGGSGNTIYF.

The rearrangement joins TRBV7-3 to TRBJ2-1, with D tentatively TRBD2 (6 bases). The germline V gene has CDR1 SGHTA and CDR2 FQGTGA. The CDR3 loop spans 15 amino acids. V was cut by 5 bases and J by 2 bases, with 13 bases left in between. The CDR3 nucleotides read TGTGCCAGCAGCCCTCAAACGGGAGCCTACAATGAGCAGTTCTTC. Its translation is CASSPQTGAYNEQFF. Based on the CDR3 plus reference TRBV7-3 and TRBJ2-1, the full variable domain is GAGVSQTPSNKVTEKGKYVELRCDPISGHTALYWYRQSLGQGPEFLIYFQGTGAADDSGLPNDRFFAVRPEGSVSTLKIQRTERGDSAVYLCASSPQTGAYNEQFFGPGTRLTVL.

The gene calls are TRBV28 and TRBJ1-1, with unresolved D. Germline V CDR1 and CDR2: MDHEN, SYDVKM. The V and J ends lost 3 bases and 4 bases respectively, with 15 bases between them. The CDR3 loop spans 15 amino acids. CDR3 DNA: TGTGCCAGCAGTTTGTCCCGGACCTATCCCACTGAAGCTTTCTTT. Its translation is CASSLSRTYPTEAFF.